This TCR beta chain was profiled in a study of cytomegalovirus exposure and HLA in healthy donors. The study, taken as a whole, reports: After further analysis at a later stage, 17,000 or so TCR beta sequences were associated with HLA alleles at 0.05 false discovery rate. The authors assumed roughly uniform sequencing depth across donors for presence/absence analyses. As a later analysis showed, a missense DCLRE1C variant was linked to trimming of TCR beta V- and J-genes. Further analysis was carried out later, and it showed several of the most significant clusters appearing linked to common viral pathogens.

The primer mix had 60 Vbeta and 13 Jbeta primers. The method was immunoSEQ multiplex PCR; TCRdb's version includes in-frame clones alone and lacks a portion of them. The sample lists some 90,000 clones; 65% were seen once. On this clone: No antigen is known for it.

Germline assignment: CDR1 GTSNPN and CDR2 SVGIG (reference sequence). This CDR3 spans 12 amino acids. Trimming stripped 4 bases from V and 3 bases from J, with 10 bases between. This clonotype originated in a boy aged 5 to 17 in good health and CMV-seropositive. The sequenced sample was PBMCs. The J gene is TRBJ2-7, the V gene TRBV30, with D unclear. For the CDR3, the DNA is TGTGCCTGGAAGCCTACCCACTACGAGCAGTACTTC. It encodes CAWKPTHYEQYF. Based on the CDR3 plus reference TRBV30 and TRBJ2-7, the full variable domain is SQTIHQWPATLVQPVGSPLSLECTVEGTSNPNLYWYRQAAGRGLQLLFYSVGIGQISSEVPQNLSASRPQDRQFILSSKKLLLSDSGFYLCAWKPTHYEQYFGPGTRLTVT.